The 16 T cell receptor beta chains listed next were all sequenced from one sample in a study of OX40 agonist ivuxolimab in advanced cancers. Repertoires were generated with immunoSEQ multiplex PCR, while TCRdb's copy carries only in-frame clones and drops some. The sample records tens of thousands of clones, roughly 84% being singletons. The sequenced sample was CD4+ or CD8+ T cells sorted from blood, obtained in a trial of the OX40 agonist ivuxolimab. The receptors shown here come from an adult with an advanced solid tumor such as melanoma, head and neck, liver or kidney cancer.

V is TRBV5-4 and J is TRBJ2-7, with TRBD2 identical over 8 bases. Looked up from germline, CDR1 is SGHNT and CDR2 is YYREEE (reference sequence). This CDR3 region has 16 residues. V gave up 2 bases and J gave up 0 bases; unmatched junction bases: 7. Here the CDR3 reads CASSFEPGLDSYEQYF. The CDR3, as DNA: TGTGCCAGCAGCTTTGAACCGGGACTAGACTCCTACGAGCAGTACTTC.

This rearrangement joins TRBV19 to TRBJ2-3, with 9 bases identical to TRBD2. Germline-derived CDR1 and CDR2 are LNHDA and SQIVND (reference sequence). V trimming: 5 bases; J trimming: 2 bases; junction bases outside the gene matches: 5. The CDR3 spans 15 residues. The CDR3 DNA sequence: TGTGCCAGTAGTTCCCTAGCGGGAATCACAGATACGCAGTATTTT. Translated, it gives CASSSLAGITDTQYF.

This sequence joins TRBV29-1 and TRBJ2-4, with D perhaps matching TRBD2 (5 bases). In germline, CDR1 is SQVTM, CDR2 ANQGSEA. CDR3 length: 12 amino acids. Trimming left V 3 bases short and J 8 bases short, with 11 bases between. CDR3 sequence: CSVDPHGDIQYF. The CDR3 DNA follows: TGCAGCGTTGACCCTCACGGGGACATTCAGTACTTC.

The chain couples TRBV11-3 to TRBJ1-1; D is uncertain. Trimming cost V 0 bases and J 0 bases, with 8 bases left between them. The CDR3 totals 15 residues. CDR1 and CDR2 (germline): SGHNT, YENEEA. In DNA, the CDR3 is TGTGCCAGCAGCTTAGATGGGCAGGTGAACACTGAAGCTTTCTTT. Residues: CASSLDGQVNTEAFF.

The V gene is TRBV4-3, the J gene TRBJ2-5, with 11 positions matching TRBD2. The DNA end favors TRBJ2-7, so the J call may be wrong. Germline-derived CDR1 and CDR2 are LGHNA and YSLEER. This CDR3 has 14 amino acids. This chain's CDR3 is CASSQGLAGYEQYF. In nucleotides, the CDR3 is TGCGCCAGCAGCCAAGGACTAGCGGGGTACGAGCAGTACTTC.

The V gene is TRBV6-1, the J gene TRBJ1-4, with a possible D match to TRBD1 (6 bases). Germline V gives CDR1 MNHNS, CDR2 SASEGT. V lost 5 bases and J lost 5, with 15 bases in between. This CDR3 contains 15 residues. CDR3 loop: CASSKTGTKNEKLFF. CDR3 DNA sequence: TGTGCCAGCAGTAAAACCGGGACAAAGAATGAAAAACTGTTTTTT.

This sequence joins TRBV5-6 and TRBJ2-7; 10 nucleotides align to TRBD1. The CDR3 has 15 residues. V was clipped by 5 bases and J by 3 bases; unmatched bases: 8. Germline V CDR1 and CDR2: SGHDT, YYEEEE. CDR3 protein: CASRPGQGRNYEQYF. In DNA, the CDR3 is TGTGCCAGCAGACCGGGACAGGGGAGAAACTACGAGCAGTACTTC.

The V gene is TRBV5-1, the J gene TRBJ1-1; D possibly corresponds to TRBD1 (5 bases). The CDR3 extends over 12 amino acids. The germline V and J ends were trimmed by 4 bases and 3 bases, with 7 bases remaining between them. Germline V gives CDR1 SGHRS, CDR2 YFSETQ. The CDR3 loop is CASSVGDTEAFF. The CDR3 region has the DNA TGCGCCAGCAGCGTGGGGGACACTGAAGCTTTCTTT.

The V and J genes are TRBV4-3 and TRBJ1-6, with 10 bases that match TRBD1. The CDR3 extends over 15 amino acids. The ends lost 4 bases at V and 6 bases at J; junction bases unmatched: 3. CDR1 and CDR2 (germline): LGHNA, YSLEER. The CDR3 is CASSRGQGFNSPLHF. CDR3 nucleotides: TGCGCCAGCAGCCGGGGACAGGGGTTTAATTCACCCCTCCACTTT.

The CDR3 nucleotides read TGTGCCAGCAGTGTGGTTCTTGGGGCGGACACCATATATTTT. Translation gives CASSVVLGADTIYF. V and J are TRBV6-1 and TRBJ1-3, with D perhaps TRBD1 (5 bases). The germline V gene encodes CDR1 MNHNS and CDR2 SASEGT. The CDR3 covers 14 residues. V lost 4 bases and J 8 bases, leaving 15 bases between the germline ends.

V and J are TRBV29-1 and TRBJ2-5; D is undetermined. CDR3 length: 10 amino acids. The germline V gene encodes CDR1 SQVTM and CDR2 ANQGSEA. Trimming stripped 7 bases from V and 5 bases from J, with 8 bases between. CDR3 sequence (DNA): TGCAGCGGGACCACCGAGACCCAGTACTTC. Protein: CSGTTETQYF.

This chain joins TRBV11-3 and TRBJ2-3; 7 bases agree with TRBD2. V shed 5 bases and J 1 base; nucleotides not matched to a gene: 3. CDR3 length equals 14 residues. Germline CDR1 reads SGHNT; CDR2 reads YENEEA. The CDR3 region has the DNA TGTGCCAGCAGCCTGGGGGGGGGCACAGATACGCAGTATTTT. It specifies CASSLGGGTDTQYF.

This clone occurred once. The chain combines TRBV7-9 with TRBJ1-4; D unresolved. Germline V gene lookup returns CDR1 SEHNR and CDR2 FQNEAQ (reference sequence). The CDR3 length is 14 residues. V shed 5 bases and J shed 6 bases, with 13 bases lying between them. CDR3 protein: CASSPYSGYEKLFF. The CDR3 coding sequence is TGTGCCAGCAGCCCCTACAGTGGATATGAAAAACTGTTTTTT.

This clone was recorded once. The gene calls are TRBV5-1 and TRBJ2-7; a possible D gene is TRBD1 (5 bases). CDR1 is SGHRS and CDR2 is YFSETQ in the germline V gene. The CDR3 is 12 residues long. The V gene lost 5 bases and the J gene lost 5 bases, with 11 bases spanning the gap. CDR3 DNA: TGCGCCAGCAGTCAGGGTCGCCACGAGCAGTACTTC. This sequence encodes CASSQGRHEQYF.

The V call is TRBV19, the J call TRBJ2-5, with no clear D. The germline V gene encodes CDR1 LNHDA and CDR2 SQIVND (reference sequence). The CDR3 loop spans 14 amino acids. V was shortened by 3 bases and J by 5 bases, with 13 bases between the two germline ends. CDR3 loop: CASSMGRLRETQYF. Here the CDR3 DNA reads TGTGCCAGTAGTATGGGCAGGCTTAGGGAGACCCAGTACTTC.

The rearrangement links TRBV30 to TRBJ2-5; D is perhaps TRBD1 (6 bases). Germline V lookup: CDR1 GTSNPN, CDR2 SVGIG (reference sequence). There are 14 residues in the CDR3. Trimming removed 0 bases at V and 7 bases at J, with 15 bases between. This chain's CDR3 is CAWSVGTLRGTQYF. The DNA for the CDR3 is TGTGCCTGGAGTGTAGGGACACTCAGGGGGACCCAGTACTTC. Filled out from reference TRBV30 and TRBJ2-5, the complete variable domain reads SQTIHQWPATLVQPVGSPLSLECTVEGTSNPNLYWYRQAAGRGLQLLFYSVGIGQISSEVPQNLSASRPQDRQFILSSKKLLLSDSGFYLCAWSVGTLRGTQYFGPGTRLLVL.